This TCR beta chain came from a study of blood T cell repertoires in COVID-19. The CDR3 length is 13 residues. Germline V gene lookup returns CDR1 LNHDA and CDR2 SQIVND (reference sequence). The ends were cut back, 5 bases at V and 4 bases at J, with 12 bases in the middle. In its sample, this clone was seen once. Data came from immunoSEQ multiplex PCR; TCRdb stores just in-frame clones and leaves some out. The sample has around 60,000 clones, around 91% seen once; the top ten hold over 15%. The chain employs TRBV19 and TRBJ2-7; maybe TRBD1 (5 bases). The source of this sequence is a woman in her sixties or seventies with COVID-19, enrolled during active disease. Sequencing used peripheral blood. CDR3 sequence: CASSSRRGYEQYF. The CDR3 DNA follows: TGTGCCAGTAGTTCCAGAAGGGGATACGAGCAGTACTTC.